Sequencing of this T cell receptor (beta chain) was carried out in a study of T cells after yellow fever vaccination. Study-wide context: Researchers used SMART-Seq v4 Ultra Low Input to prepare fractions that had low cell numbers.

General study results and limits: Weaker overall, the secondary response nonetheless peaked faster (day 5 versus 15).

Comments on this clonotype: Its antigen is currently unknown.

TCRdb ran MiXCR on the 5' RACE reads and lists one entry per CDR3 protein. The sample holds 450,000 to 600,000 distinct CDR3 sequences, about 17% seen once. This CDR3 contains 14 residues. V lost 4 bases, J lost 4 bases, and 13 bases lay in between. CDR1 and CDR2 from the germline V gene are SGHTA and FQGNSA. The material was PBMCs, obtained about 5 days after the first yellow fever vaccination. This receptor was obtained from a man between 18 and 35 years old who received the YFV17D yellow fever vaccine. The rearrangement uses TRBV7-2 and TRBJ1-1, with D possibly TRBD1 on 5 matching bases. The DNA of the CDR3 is TGTGCCAGCAGCTCGCAGCTCGGGGGCACTGAAGCTTTCTTT. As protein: CASSSQLGGTEAFF.